The rows below give T cell receptor beta chains drawn from one sample of a study of patients and donors after allogeneic stem cell transplantation. One entry per CDR3 protein, called by TCRdb with MiXCR from the RT-PCR reads. This table holds over 130,000 distinct CDR3 sequences, approximately 35% found once. The sample taken for sequencing was blood, either unsorted or a sorted T cell fraction (not recorded which). These receptor sequences come from a human donor who was either an allogeneic HSCT recipient or a stem cell or donor lymphocyte infusion donor (not recorded which). It is not recorded whose cells these are; they may come from a transplant donor. Each CDR3 is given with its conserved first and last residue. A D gene is named only where the DNA matches it firmly. Clone size appears in some rows only: once, few, many, or a class for an expanded clone.

length: 17; D: -; V: TRBV4-3; J: TRBJ2-7; size: -; DNA: TGCGCCAGCAGCCAAGACCCCGCGGGACAATCCTCCTACGAGCAGTACTTC; CDR3: CASSQDPAGQSSYEQYF
length: 13; D: TRBD1; V: TRBV12-3/TRBV12-4; J: TRBJ1-2; size: -; DNA: TGTGCCAGCAGTTGGGACAGACCCTATGGCTACACCTTC; CDR3: CASSWDRPYGYTF
length: 13; D: -; V: TRBV11-2; J: TRBJ1-5; size: -; DNA: TGTGCCAGCAGCTTATCTCAAAATCAGCCCCAGCATTTT; CDR3: CASSLSQNQPQHF
length: 15; D: -; V: TRBV12-3/TRBV12-4; J: TRBJ2-2; size: few; DNA: TGTGCCAGCAAAGTCGGGACCCTTGGCACCGGGGAGCTGTTTTTT; CDR3: CASKVGTLGTGELFF
length: 11; D: -; V: TRBV27; J: TRBJ1-1; size: few; DNA: TGTGCCAGCAGTTCGGTGAATGAAGCTTTCTTT; CDR3: CASSSVNEAFF
length: 18; D: TRBD1; V: TRBV4-1; J: TRBJ1-6; size: -; DNA: TGCGCCAGCAGCCTAGGACAGGGGCGAATTTCTGCTAATTCACCCCTCCACTTT; CDR3: CASSLGQGRISANSPLHF
length: 16; D: TRBD2; V: TRBV9; J: TRBJ2-3; size: -; DNA: TGTGCCAGCAGCGTAGCCGGGGGGGCACTCGAAGATACGCAGTATTTT; CDR3: CASSVAGGALEDTQYF
length: 15; D: -; V: TRBV6-6; J: TRBJ1-1; size: few; DNA: TGTGCCAGCAGGCTACAGGGCGGGCCTAACACTGAAGCTTTCTTT; CDR3: CASRLQGGPNTEAFF
length: 13; D: -; V: TRBV12-3/TRBV12-4; J: TRBJ1-6; size: -; DNA: TGTGCCAGCAGTCCGATACTTGAGTCACCCCTCCACTTT; CDR3: CASSPILESPLHF
length: 13; D: TRBD1; V: TRBV29-1; J: TRBJ2-7; size: -; DNA: TGCAGCTCTACTCATTACAGGGGGGACGAGCAGTACTTC; CDR3: CSSTHYRGDEQYF
length: 16; D: TRBD1; V: TRBV12-3/TRBV12-4; J: TRBJ1-5; size: few; DNA: TGTGCCAGCAGCCCCCCCGGGACAGGGGGGCGTCAGCCCCAGCATTTT; CDR3: CASSPPGTGGRQPQHF
length: 13; D: TRBD1; V: TRBV27; J: TRBJ1-1; size: -; DNA: TGTGCCAGCACCTCAACAGGGGACACTGAAGCTTTCTTT; CDR3: CASTSTGDTEAFF
length: 18; D: -; V: TRBV27; J: TRBJ1-2; size: -; DNA: TGTGCCAGCAGCCCCTACCCGGGGACGGCCACCCAATGGGATGGCTACACCTTC; CDR3: CASSPYPGTATQWDGYTF
length: 14; D: -; V: TRBV20-1; J: TRBJ1-5; size: -; DNA: TGCAGTGCAAAAACCCGAGAGGCTAATCAGCCCCAGCATTTT; CDR3: CSAKTREANQPQHF
length: 15; D: TRBD2; V: TRBV27; J: TRBJ2-5; size: -; DNA: TGTGCCAGCAGACGTAGCGGGGGAGTGGGGGAGACCCAGTACTTC; CDR3: CASRRSGGVGETQYF
length: 15; D: -; V: TRBV4-2; J: TRBJ2-3; size: -; DNA: TGTGCCAGCAGCCAAGCCGTGGGGGAGGATGATACGCAGTATTTT; CDR3: CASSQAVGEDDTQYF
length: 15; D: -; V: TRBV12-3/TRBV12-4; J: TRBJ1-5; size: -; DNA: TGTGCCAGCAGTAACCTGGAAGGGGTAGACCAGCCCCAGCATTTT; CDR3: CASSNLEGVDQPQHF
length: 14; D: -; V: TRBV5-6; J: TRBJ1-2; size: -; DNA: TGTGCCAGCTCGAAGACCCCAGGCGCCGATGGCTACACCTTC; CDR3: CASSKTPGADGYTF
length: 15; D: -; V: TRBV7-2; J: TRBJ2-1; size: -; DNA: TGTGCCAGCAGGCTCACCGGGACGGTAAACAATGAGCAGTTCTTC; CDR3: CASRLTGTVNNEQFF
length: 15; D: -; V: TRBV13; J: TRBJ2-1; size: -; DNA: TGTGCCAGCAGCTTAAACAGAAGGCTCCCCAATGAGCAGTTCTTC; CDR3: CASSLNRRLPNEQFF
length: 15; D: TRBD1; V: TRBV7-2; J: TRBJ1-4; size: -; DNA: TGTGCCAGCAGCCCTCCAGGGGGCGCGAAGGAAAAACTGTTTTTT; CDR3: CASSPPGGAKEKLFF
length: 14; D: TRBD2; V: TRBV29-1; J: TRBJ2-1; size: -; DNA: TGCAGCGCCGCACTAGCGGGGGGATACAATGAGCAGTTCTTC; CDR3: CSAALAGGYNEQFF
length: 16; D: -; V: TRBV5-6; J: TRBJ1-4; size: few; DNA: TGTGCCAGCAGCTTGCGTGGAGCTGCAACTAATGAAAAACTGTTTTTT; CDR3: CASSLRGAATNEKLFF
length: 19; D: TRBD1; V: TRBV12-3/TRBV12-4; J: TRBJ1-6; size: -; DNA: TGTGCCAGCAGTTTAAGGGGACAGGGGGCGCTGATCTTTAATTCACCCCTCTACTTT; CDR3: CASSLRGQGALIFNSPLYF
length: 13; D: TRBD1; V: TRBV5-1; J: TRBJ1-2; size: -; DNA: TGCGCCAGCAGCCCCCAGGGGGTCTATGGCTACACCTTC; CDR3: CASSPQGVYGYTF
length: 12; D: -; V: TRBV12-3/TRBV12-4; J: TRBJ1-4; size: -; DNA: TGTGCCAGCAGACATATTAATGAAAAACTGTTTTTT; CDR3: CASRHINEKLFF
length: 16; D: -; V: TRBV5-1; J: TRBJ1-2; size: -; DNA: TGCGCCAGCAGCCCTGGAGGGGGGAAAGCTAACTATGGCTACACCTTC; CDR3: CASSPGGGKANYGYTF
length: 15; D: TRBD1; V: TRBV27; J: TRBJ1-3; size: few; DNA: TGTGCCAGCAGTTTAGAGGGGGCGAAAGGAAACACCATATATTTT; CDR3: CASSLEGAKGNTIYF
length: 13; D: TRBD1; V: TRBV20-1; J: TRBJ1-3; size: few; DNA: TGCAGTGCCCTACAGGGGCGCGGAAACACCATATATTTT; CDR3: CSALQGRGNTIYF